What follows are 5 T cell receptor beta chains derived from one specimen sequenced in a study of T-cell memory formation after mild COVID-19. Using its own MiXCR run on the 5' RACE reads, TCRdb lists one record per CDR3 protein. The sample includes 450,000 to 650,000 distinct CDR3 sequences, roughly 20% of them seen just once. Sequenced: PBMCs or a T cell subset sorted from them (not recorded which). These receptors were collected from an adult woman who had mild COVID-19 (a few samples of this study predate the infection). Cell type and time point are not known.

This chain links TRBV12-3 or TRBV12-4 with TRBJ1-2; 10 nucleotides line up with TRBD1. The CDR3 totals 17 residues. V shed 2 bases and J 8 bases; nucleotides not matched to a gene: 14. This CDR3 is CASSLNPTGGGSGGYTF. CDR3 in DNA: TGTGCCAGCAGTTTAAACCCGACAGGGGGCGGCTCGGGCGGCTACACCTTC.

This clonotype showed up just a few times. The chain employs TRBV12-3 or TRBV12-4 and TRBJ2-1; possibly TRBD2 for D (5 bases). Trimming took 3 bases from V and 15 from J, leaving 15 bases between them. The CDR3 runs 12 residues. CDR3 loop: CASSFPGLGAFF. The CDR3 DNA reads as TGTGCCAGCAGTTTCCCCGGACTGGGCGCGTTCTTC.

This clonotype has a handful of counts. In nucleotides, the CDR3 is TGTGCCAGCAGTTACGCGACTAGCGGGAGGTCCTACGAGCAGTACTTC. Its translation is CASSYATSGRSYEQYF. This chain connects TRBV6-2 or TRBV6-3 to TRBJ2-7, with TRBD2 matching over 13 bases. The CDR3 runs 16 residues. Germline trimming cut 2 bases from V and 1 base from J; bases unmatched to any gene: 2. The germline gives CDR1 MNHEY, CDR2 SVGEGT.

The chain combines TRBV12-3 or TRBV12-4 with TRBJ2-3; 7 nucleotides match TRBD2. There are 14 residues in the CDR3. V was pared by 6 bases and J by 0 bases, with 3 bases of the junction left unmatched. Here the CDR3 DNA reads TGTGCCAGCAGACATAGCGGGAGCACAGATACGCAGTATTTT. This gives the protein CASRHSGSTDTQYF.

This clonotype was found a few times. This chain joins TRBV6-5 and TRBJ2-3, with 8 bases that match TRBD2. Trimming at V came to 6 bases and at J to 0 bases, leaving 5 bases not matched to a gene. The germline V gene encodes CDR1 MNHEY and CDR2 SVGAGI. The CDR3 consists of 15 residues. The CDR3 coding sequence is TGTGCCAGCAGACTAGCGGCTATGAGCACAGATACGCAGTATTTT. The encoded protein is CASRLAAMSTDTQYF.